This T cell receptor (beta chain) was retrieved from a study of identical twins. Addition of a universal primer site occurred through template switching, and cDNA carried unique molecular identifiers. TCRdb reprocessed the 5' RACE reads with MiXCR, giving one entry per CDR3 protein. Among more than 600,000 distinct CDR3 sequences listed, 15% to 20% were seen once. Study-wide findings and caveats: The study found excess low generation probability among twin-shared out-of-frame alpha sequences.

This clonotype was seen a single time. Its antigen is currently unknown. The junction shows a germline mismatch at one end, possibly a read error. From germline, CDR1 is LGHDT and CDR2 YNNKEL (reference sequence). The CDR3 is made up of 13 amino acids. These data also formed part of another study, on T cells expressing NK-cell markers. This second study says: Alpha-beta TCR T cells were the sole sorting target in several experiments, owing to an anti-gamma-delta TCR antibody. Dominant NKG2C+ clonotypes accounted for roughly 1.0-7.0% of CD8+ T cells in a handful of donors.

The sequence was obtained from a young woman in good health. V is TRBV3-1 and J is TRBJ2-7; maybe TRBD2 (6 bases). Sequenced input: PBMCs. CDR3 amino acids: CASSQTREGPSDF. CDR3 coding DNA: TGTGCCAGCAGCCAAACGCGGGAAGGCCCTTCGGACTTC.